Listed here is a single T cell receptor beta chain. Its cognate antigen has yet to be identified. The sample holds no much larger clone one base away, and base qualities are not on file. Library method: the immunoSEQ multiplex PCR assay. TCRdb retrieved this table from immuneACCESS and kept in-frame rearrangements only. Not all clones are present; in checked studies, unresolved V genes account for under half, and no reason is known for the remainder. In this sample the table shows roughly 31,000 clones, over 85% of which occur a single time. Together, the top ten hold around 0.7% of the sample. The record originates from a study of T cell changes during pregnancy in multiple sclerosis (dated by TCRdb to about 2019). Concerning the study at large: The study looked at changes in the T cell repertoire across pregnancy in women with multiple sclerosis.

This TCR derives from a female donor with multiple sclerosis, enrolled in a pregnancy study. The sample was CD4+ T cells from peripheral blood mononuclear cells, taken in the first trimester of pregnancy.

The CDR3 protein sequence reads: CATSSKQASSGNTIYF. The nucleotide sequence is given as TGTGCCACTTCCTCCAAACAGGCCTCCTCTGGAAACACCATATATTTT. Recombination connected TRBV5-4 to TRBJ1-3, and possibly TRBD1, on 5 matching bases. CDR1 and CDR2 were assigned from the germline V gene (reference sequence) as SGHNT and YYREEE. Trimming takes 9 bases from V and 0 bases from J, and the germline ends sit 19 bases apart. The CDR3 measures 16 amino acids from cysteine to phenylalanine. Of the read, only the CDR3 DNA is kept; its 48 bases are in frame from base 1.